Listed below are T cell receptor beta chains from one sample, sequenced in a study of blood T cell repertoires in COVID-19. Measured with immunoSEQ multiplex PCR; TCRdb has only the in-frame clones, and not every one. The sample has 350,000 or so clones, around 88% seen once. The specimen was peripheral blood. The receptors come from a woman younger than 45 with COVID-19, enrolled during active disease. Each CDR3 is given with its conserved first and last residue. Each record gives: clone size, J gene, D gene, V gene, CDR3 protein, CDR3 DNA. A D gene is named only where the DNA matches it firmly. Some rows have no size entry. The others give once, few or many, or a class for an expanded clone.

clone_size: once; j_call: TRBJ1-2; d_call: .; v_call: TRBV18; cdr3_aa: CASSPREGDGYTF; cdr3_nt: TGTGCCAGCTCACCTCGCGAAGGGGATGGCTACACCTTC
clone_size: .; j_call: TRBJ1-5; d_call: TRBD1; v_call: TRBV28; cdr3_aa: CASSRQGASQPQHF; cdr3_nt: TGTGCCAGTTCAAGGCAGGGGGCAAGTCAGCCCCAGCATTTT
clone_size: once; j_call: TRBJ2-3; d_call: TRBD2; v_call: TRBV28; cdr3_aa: CASFPGLATDTQYF; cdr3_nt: TGTGCCTCTTTCCCGGGACTAGCAACAGATACGCAGTATTTT
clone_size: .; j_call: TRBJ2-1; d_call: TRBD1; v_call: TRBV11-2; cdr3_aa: CASTLGGQINNEQFF; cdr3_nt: TGTGCCAGCACCCTTGGGGGACAGATCAACAATGAGCAGTTCTTC
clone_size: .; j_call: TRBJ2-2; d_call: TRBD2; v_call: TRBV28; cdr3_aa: CASSLYVTSGLSTGELFF; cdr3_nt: TGTGCCAGCAGTTTATACGTGACTAGCGGGCTGAGCACCGGGGAGCTGTTTTTT
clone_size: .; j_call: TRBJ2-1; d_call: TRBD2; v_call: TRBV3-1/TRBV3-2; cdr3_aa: CASSQVGAGGPYNEQFF; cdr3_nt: TGTGCCAGCAGCCAAGTCGGCGCGGGGGGGCCGTACAATGAGCAGTTCTTC
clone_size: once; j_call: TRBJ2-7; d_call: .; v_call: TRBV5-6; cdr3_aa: CASSLDRTYEQYF; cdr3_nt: TGTGCCAGCAGCTTGGACAGGACCTACGAGCAGTACTTC
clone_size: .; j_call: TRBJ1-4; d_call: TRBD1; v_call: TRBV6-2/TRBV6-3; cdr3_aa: CASSYSRDRLNEKLFF; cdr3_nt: TGTGCCAGCAGTTACTCGAGGGACAGGCTTAATGAAAAACTGTTTTTT
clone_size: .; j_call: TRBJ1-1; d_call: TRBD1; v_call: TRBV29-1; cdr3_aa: CSVGTGVTEAFF; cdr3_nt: TGCAGCGTTGGGACAGGGGTCACTGAAGCTTTCTTT
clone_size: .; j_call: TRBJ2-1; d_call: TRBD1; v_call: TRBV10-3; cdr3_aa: CAISGVTGADNEQFF; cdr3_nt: TGTGCCATCAGTGGGGTTACAGGGGCAGACAATGAGCAGTTCTTC
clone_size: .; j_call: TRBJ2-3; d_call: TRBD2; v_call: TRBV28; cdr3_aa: CASSLRSGGADTQYF; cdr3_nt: TGTGCCAGCAGTTTAAGGAGCGGGGGTGCAGATACGCAGTATTTT
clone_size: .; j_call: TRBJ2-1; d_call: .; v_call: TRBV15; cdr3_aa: CAITLVASYNEQFF; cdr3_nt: TGTGCCATCACACTAGTTGCCTCCTACAATGAGCAGTTCTTC
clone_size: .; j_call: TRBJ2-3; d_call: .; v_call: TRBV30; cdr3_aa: CAWNRGRTDTQYF; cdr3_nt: TGTGCCTGGAATCGCGGGCGCACAGATACGCAGTATTTT
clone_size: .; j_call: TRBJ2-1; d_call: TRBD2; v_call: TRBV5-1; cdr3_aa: CASSLIPRLAGAYNEQFF; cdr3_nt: TGCGCCAGCAGCCTTATCCCGAGACTAGCGGGGGCCTACAATGAGCAGTTCTTC
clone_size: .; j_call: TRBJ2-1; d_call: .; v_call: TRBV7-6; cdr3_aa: CASSPGGAANEQFF; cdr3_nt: TGTGCCAGCAGCCCAGGAGGGGCGGCCAATGAGCAGTTCTTC
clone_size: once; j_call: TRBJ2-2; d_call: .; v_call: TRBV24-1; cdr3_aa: CATSDPGISTGELFF; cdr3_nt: TGTGCCACCAGTGACCCCGGGATTAGCACCGGGGAGCTGTTTTTT
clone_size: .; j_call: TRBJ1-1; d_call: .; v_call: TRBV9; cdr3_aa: CASSVDDSGVLKNTEAFF; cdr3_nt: TGTGCCAGCAGCGTAGATGACTCCGGGGTACTAAAGAACACTGAAGCTTTCTTT
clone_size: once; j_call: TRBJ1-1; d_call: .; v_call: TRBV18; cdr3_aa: CASSPIPRASEAFF; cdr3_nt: TGTGCCAGCTCACCCATCCCCAGGGCCTCAGAAGCTTTCTTT
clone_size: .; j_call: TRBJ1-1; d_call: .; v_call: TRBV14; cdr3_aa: CASSRPDGRGGSFF; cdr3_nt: TGTGCCAGCAGCCGCCCCGATGGGAGGGGAGGATCTTTCTTT
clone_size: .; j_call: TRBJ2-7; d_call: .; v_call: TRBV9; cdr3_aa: CASSSRGEQYF; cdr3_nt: TGTGCCAGCAGCTCCCGGGGCGAGCAGTACTTC
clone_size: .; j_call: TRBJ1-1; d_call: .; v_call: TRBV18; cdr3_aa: CASSRGGNTEAFF; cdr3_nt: TGTGCCAGCTCACGAGGGGGGAACACTGAAGCTTTCTTT
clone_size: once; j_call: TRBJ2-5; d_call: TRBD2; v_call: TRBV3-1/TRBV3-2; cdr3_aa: CASSQDASGGALQETQYF; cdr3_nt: TGTGCCAGCAGCCAAGATGCCAGCGGGGGGGCCTTACAAGAGACCCAGTACTTC